The 5 T cell receptor beta chains below were found in one sample sequenced in a study of T cell repertoires in cytomegalovirus infection. MiXCR, run by TCRdb on the reads, gives a single entry per CDR3 protein. Of approximately 300,000 distinct CDR3 sequences in the sample, almost 30% were seen once. Their cognate antigens are unknown. Sequencing used cultured PBMCs, obtained from culture after CMV antigen stimulation. These receptors all come from a human donor in good health (CMV status not recorded). Some clones in this sample may be carry-over from other donors' samples.

The chain combines TRBV2 with TRBJ2-1; maybe TRBD2 (6 bases). The CDR3 has 15 residues. Germline V CDR1 and CDR2: SNHLY, FYNNEI. The V end lost 4 bases, the J end lost 8 bases, and 18 bases lay between the germline ends. CDR3 sequence: CASSGWREEAYEQFF. The CDR3 DNA reads as TGTGCCAGCAGTGGATGGAGGGAGGAAGCGTATGAGCAGTTCTTC.

The chain is built from TRBV11-3 and TRBJ2-7, with 8 bases that match TRBD2. The J segment lost 5 bases and the V segment lost 5 bases, leaving 20 bases of the junction unmatched. The CDR3 runs to 18 residues. CDR1 and CDR2 (germline): SGHNT, YENEEA. The CDR3: CASSDPGGGLSLVHEQYF. The CDR3 region has the DNA TGTGCCAGCAGCGACCCCGGGGGGGGCCTCTCCCTAGTTCACGAGCAGTACTTC.

A few counts support this clonotype. The chain couples TRBV6-5 to TRBJ1-3; D may be TRBD1 (6 bases). The V gene's germline CDR1 is MNHEY and CDR2 SVGAGI. The V end lost 0 bases, the J end lost 2 bases, and 11 bases lay between the germline ends. The CDR3 spans 16 residues. The chain's CDR3 is CASSYSMAGAGNTIYF. The CDR3 DNA is TGTGCCAGCAGTTACTCGATGGCAGGGGCTGGAAACACCATATATTTT.

There are many counts of this clonotype. The chain uses TRBV19 and TRBJ1-5; TRBD1 is a possible D gene (6 bases). The CDR3 totals 13 residues. Germline V CDR1 and CDR2: LNHDA, SQIVND (reference sequence). V was trimmed by 11 bases and J by 1 base, leaving 12 bases between them. CDR3 loop: CAGGGRSNQPQHF. The CDR3 coding sequence is TGTGCCGGGGGGGGCAGGAGCAATCAGCCCCAGCATTTT.

The genes are TRBV28 and TRBJ2-3; TRBD1 or TRBD2 may be the D gene (5 bases each). V shed 4 bases and J shed 3 bases, with 17 bases lying between them. The CDR3 spans 16 residues. Germline V gene sequence: CDR1 MDHEN, CDR2 SYDVKM. The CDR3 loop is CASSSPRDQLTDTQYF. The CDR3 DNA reads TGTGCCAGCAGTTCCCCCCGGGACCAACTAACAGATACGCAGTATTTT. Drawing the rest from reference TRBV28 and TRBJ2-3, the complete variable domain is DVKVTQSSRYLVKRTGEKVFLECVQDMDHENMFWYRQDPGLGLRLIYFSYDVKMKEKGDIPEGYSVSREKKERFSLILESASTNQTSMYLCASSSPRDQLTDTQYFGPGTRLTVL.